Below are 10 T cell receptor beta chains sequenced from a single sample in a study of molecular identifiers for immune sequencing clone quantification. MiXCR was run by TCRdb on the PCR reads, yielding one entry per CDR3 protein. The table records about half a million distinct CDR3 sequences, about 25% of them present only once. Input material: naive CD8+ T cells from blood, with Jurkat cell RNA spiked in. Subset specified: FACS-sorted CD8+CD4-CCR7+CD45RA+ naive T cells. The receptor source for this set is a human donor in good health. Some libraries in this study had Jurkat cell RNA spiked in.

The sample holds many counts of this clonotype. The rearrangement joins TRBV28 to TRBJ2-2; tentatively, D is TRBD1 (6 bases). Germline lookup yields CDR1 MDHEN and CDR2 SYDVKM. The ends were cut back, 5 bases at V and 5 bases at J, with 15 bases in the middle. The CDR3 totals 15 residues. The CDR3 here is CASSPQGGETGELFF. CDR3 DNA: TGTGCCAGCAGTCCCCAAGGGGGTGAAACCGGGGAGCTGTTTTTT.

As to this clonotype: This sequence may be a read error, since a much larger clone differs from it by one base. In nucleotides, the CDR3 is TGTGCCAGCAGCTGGGGCCGCCATCAGCCCCAGCATTTT. Translation gives CASSWGRHQPQHF. The V and J genes are TRBV5-3 and TRBJ1-5, with D perhaps TRBD1 (5 bases). TRBV5-3 is an open reading frame, and its role is uncertain. The CDR3 is made up of 13 amino acids.

This clonotype came up many times. The chain carries TRBV7-8 and TRBJ2-3, with TRBD1 matching over 9 bases. In germline, CDR1 is SGHVS, CDR2 FQNEAQ. Trimming removed 5 bases from V and 1 base from J; junction bases left unmatched: 4. The CDR3 is made up of 15 amino acids. The CDR3 DNA reads TGTGCCAGCAGCACTAGGACAGGGGGCACAGATACGCAGTATTTT. This sequence encodes CASSTRTGGTDTQYF.

The chain is built from TRBV2 and TRBJ2-3; 10 bases match TRBD2. The germline gives CDR1 SNHLY, CDR2 FYNNEI. This CDR3 is 15 amino acids long. V was pared by 6 bases and J by 2 bases, with 5 bases of the junction left unmatched. CDR3 in DNA: TGTGCCAGCAGAGGGACTAGCGCCTACACAGATACGCAGTATTTT. Translation: CASRGTSAYTDTQYF.

The genes are TRBV20-1 and TRBJ2-5, with 12 nucleotides matching TRBD2. The CDR3 sequence is 16 residues long. The V gene's germline CDR1 is DFQATT and CDR2 SNEGSKA (reference sequence). The V gene end was trimmed by 6 bases and the J gene end by 4 bases; junction bases not matched to a gene: 12. The CDR3 DNA reads TGCAGTGCCAGCAGGACTAGCGGGATCTTGGTAGAGACCCAGTACTTC. Its protein product is CSASRTSGILVETQYF.

Ten or more counts support this clonotype. V gene TRBV7-9 combines with J gene TRBJ2-7, with 9 bases that match TRBD1. CDR1 is SEHNR, CDR2 FQNEAQ, per germline (reference sequence). The V segment lost 5 bases and the J segment 5 bases; nucleotides outside the gene matches: 10. This CDR3 has 15 residues. This CDR3 reads CASSLPGQGIDEQYF. The CDR3 coding sequence is TGTGCCAGCAGCCTGCCGGGACAGGGAATAGACGAGCAGTACTTC.

Only a few counts were recorded for this clonotype. The rearrangement links TRBV19 to TRBJ2-7; D might be TRBD1 (5 bases). This CDR3 is 13 amino acids long. V shed 5 bases and J shed 3 bases, with 11 bases lying between them. Germline V gene data show CDR1 as LNHDA and CDR2 as SQIVND (reference sequence). This CDR3 is CASSSGIFYEQYF. The CDR3 coding sequence is TGTGCCAGTAGTTCAGGGATCTTCTACGAGCAGTACTTC.

About this clonotype: At one boundary the junction diverges from the germline segment, which might be a read error. The chain employs TRBV2 and TRBJ2-3; no reliable D call. This CDR3 region has 15 residues. Germline CDR1 and CDR2: SNHLY and FYNNEI. As DNA, the CDR3 is TGTGCCAGCAGTGACTTCATTTCAGCACAAGATACGCGGTATTTT. Translating it yields CASSDFISAQDTRYF.

This clonotype has only a few counts. V usage is TRBV3-1 and J usage is TRBJ2-5; weak D call: TRBD1 (6 bases). V was cut by 6 bases and J by 4 bases, with 18 bases left in between. The CDR3 is made up of 15 amino acids. CDR1 LGHDT and CDR2 YNNKEL come from the germline V gene (reference sequence). The CDR3 bases are TGTGCCAGCAGAGAAACAGGGCTTGGGGGAGAGACCCAGTACTTC. Its translation: CASRETGLGGETQYF.

A word on this clonotype: A single base separates this from a much larger clone, so it may be a read error. The CDR3 does not close with the conserved phenylalanine or tryptophan, likely indicating a read error. The chain combines TRBV5-1 with TRBJ2-3; D not certain. CDR1 is SGHRS and CDR2 is YFSETQ in the germline V gene. The ends were cut back, 0 bases at V and 2 bases at J, with 13 bases in the middle. This CDR3 spans 16 amino acids. In DNA form, the CDR3 reads TGCGCCAGCAGCTTGGCTTTTGGACGGATCACAGATACGCAGTATTCT. It encodes CASSLAFGRITDTQYS.